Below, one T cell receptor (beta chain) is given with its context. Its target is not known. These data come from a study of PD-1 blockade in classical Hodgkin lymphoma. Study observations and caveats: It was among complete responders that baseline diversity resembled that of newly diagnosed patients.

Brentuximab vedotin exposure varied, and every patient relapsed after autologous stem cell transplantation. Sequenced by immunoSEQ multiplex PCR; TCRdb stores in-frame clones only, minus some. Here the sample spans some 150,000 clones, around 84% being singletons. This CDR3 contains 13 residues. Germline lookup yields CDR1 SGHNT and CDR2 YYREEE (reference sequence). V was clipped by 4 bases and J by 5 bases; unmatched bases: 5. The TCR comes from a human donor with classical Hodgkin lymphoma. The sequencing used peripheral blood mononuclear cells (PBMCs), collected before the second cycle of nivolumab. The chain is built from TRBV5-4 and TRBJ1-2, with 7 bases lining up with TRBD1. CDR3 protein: CASSSSGGYGYTF. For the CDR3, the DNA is TGTGCCAGCAGCAGCTCAGGGGGTTATGGCTACACCTTC.